This T cell receptor beta chain is drawn from a study of T cell changes during pregnancy in multiple sclerosis. This CDR3 is built from 14 residues. Germline V CDR1 and CDR2: MNHNY, SVGAGI (reference sequence). Losses at the gene ends were 8 bases for V and 2 bases for J; bases not matched to a gene: 7. Produced via immunoSEQ multiplex PCR; TCRdb's table is partial and in-frame only. Among over 60,000 clones listed, over 75% were seen once. This material consisted of CD4+ T cells from peripheral blood mononuclear cells, taken in the third trimester of pregnancy. This sequence was found in a female donor in good health, enrolled as a control in a pregnancy study. The rearrangement uses TRBV6-6 and TRBJ2-5; 8 bases line up with TRBD2. The CDR3 loop reads CASLGAGGQETQYF. Written as DNA, the CDR3 is TGTGCCAGCTTGGGGGCGGGGGGTCAAGAGACCCAGTACTTC.